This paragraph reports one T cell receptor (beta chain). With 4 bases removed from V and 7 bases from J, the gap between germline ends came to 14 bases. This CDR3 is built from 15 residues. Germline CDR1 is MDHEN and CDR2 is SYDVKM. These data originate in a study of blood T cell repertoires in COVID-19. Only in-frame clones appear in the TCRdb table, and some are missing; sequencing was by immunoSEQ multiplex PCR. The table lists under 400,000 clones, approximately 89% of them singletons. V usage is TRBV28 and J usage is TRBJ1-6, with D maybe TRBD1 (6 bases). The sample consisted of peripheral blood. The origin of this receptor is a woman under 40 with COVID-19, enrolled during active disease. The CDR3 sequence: CASSSAGAENSPLHF. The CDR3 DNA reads TGTGCCAGCAGTTCCGCGGGGGCGGAAAATTCACCCCTCCACTTT.